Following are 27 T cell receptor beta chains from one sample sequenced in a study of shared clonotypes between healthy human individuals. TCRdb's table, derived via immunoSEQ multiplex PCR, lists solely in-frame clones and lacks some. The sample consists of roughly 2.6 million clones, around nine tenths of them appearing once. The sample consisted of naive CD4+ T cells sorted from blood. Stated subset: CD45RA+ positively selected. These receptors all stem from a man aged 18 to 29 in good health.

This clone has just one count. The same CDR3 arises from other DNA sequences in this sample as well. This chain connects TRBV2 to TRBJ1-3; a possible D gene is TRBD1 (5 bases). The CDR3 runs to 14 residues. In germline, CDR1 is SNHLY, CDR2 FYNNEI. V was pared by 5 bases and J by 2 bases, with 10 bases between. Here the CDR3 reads CASSSGTAGNTIYF. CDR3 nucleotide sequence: TGTGCCAGCAGTTCCGGGACTGCTGGAAACACCATATATTTT.

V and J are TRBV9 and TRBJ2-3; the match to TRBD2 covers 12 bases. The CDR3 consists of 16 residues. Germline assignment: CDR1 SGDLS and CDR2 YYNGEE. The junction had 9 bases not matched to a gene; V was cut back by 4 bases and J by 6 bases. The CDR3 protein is CASSLRTSGTRDTQYF. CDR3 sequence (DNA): TGTGCCAGCAGCCTCAGGACTAGCGGGACCCGGGATACGCAGTATTTT.

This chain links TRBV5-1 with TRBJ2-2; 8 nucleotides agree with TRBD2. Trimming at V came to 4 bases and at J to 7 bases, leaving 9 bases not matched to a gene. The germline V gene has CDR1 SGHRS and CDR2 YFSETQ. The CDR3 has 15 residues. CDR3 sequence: CASSPGLAGVGELFF. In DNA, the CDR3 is TGCGCCAGCAGCCCGGGGCTAGCGGGCGTCGGGGAGCTGTTTTTT.

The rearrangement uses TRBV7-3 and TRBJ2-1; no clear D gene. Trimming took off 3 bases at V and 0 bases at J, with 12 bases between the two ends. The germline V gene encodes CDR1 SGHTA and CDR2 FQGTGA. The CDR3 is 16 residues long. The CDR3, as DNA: TGTGCCAGCAGCTTTACCGTACTTAGCTCCTACAATGAGCAGTTCTTC. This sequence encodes CASSFTVLSSYNEQFF.

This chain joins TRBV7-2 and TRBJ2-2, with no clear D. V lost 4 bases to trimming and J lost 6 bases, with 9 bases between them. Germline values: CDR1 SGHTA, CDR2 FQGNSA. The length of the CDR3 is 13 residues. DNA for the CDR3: TGTGCCAGCAGCTCTTACCCCGCCGGGGAGCTGTTTTTT. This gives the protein CASSSYPAGELFF.

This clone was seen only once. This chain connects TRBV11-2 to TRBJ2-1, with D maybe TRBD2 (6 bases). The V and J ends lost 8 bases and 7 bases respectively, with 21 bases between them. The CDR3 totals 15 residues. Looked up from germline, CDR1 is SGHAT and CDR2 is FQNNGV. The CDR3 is CASALSPTGGNEQFF. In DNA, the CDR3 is TGTGCCAGCGCATTGAGCCCTACAGGAGGGAATGAGCAGTTCTTC.

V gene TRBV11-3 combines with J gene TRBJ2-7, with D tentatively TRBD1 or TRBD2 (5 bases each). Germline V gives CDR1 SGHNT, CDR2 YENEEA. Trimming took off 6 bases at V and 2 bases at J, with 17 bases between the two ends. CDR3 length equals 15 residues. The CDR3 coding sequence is TGTGCCAGCAGAGAGCCCGGGGCCGATACCTACGAGCAGTACTTC. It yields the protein CASREPGADTYEQYF.

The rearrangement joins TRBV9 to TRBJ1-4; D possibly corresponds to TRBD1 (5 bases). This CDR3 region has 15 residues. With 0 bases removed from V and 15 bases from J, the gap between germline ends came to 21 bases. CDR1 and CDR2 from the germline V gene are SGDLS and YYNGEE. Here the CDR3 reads CASSVATSGKEGMFF. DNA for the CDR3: TGTGCCAGCAGCGTAGCTACGTCAGGGAAAGAGGGGATGTTTTTT.

The CDR3: CASSWELQGGQETQYF. Written as DNA, the CDR3 is TGTGCCAGCAGCTGGGAACTACAGGGAGGGCAAGAGACCCAGTACTTC. The J gene is TRBJ2-5, the V gene TRBV7-9; D might be TRBD2 (7 bases). This CDR3 has 16 residues. Per germline, CDR1 SEHNR and CDR2 FQNEAQ (reference sequence). Trimming cost V 4 bases and J 2 bases, with 17 bases left between them.

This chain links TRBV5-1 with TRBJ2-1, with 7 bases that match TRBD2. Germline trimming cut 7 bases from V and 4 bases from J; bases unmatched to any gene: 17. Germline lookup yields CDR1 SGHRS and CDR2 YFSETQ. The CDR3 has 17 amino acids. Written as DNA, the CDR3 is TGCGCCAGCGGACCGGGACTACCAAGGGTGGTTTACAATGAGCAGTTCTTC. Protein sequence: CASGPGLPRVVYNEQFF.

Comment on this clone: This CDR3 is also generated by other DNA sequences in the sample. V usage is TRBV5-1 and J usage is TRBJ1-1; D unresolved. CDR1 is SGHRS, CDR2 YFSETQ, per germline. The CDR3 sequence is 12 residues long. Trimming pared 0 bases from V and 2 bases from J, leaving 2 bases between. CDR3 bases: TGCGCCAGCAGCTTGGATAACACTGAAGCTTTCTTT. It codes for CASSLDNTEAFF.

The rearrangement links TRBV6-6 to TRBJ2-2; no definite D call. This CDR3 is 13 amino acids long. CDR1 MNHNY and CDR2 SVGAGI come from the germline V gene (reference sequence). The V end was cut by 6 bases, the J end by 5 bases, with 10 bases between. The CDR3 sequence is CASSPSRTGELFF. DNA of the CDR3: TGTGCCAGCAGCCCCAGTAGGACCGGGGAGCTGTTTTTT.

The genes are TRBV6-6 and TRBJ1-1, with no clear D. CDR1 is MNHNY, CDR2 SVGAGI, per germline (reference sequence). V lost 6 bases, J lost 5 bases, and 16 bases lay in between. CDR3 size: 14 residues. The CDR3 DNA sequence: TGTGCCAGCAGGGTCTTCGACTCGGGGACTGAAGCTTTCTTT. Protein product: CASRVFDSGTEAFF.

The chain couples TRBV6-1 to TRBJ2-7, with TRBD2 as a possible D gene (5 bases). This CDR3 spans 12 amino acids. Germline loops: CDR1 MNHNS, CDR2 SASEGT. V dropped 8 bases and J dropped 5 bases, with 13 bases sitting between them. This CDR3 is CASARGFHEQYF. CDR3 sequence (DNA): TGTGCCAGCGCCCGGGGTTTCCACGAGCAGTACTTC.

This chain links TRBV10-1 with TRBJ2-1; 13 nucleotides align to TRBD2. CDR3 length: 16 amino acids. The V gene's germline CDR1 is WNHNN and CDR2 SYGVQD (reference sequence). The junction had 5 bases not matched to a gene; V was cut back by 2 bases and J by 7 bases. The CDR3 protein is CASSETSGRATNEQFF. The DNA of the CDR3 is TGCGCCAGCAGTGAGACTAGCGGGAGGGCCACAAATGAGCAGTTCTTC.

Here the CDR3 reads CASSPGTAVLYEQYF. CDR3 DNA: TGCGCCAGCAGCCCCGGGACTGCGGTTCTCTACGAGCAGTACTTC. The chain has TRBV5-1 and TRBJ2-5, with a tentative D call TRBD2 (6 bases). The last part of the DNA fits TRBJ2-7 better; the J call may be wrong. Germline values: CDR1 SGHRS, CDR2 YFSETQ. The CDR3 loop spans 15 amino acids.

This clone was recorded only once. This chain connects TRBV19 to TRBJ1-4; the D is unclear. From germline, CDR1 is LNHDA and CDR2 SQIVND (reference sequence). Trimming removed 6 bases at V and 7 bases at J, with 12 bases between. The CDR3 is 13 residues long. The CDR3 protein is CASRGYEGEKLFF. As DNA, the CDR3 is TGTGCCAGTAGAGGATATGAGGGTGAAAAACTGTTTTTT.

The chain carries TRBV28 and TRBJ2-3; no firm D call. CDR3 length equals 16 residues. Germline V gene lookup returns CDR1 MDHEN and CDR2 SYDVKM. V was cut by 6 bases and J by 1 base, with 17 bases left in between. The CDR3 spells CASRDFRAPGTDTQYF. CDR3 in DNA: TGTGCCAGCAGAGACTTCCGGGCTCCTGGCACAGATACGCAGTATTTT.

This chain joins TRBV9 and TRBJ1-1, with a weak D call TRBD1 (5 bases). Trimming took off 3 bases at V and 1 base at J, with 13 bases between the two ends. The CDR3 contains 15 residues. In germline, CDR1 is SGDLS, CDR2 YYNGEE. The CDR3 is CASSGGIRGNTEAFF. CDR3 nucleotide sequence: TGTGCCAGCAGCGGGGGGATCCGTGGGAACACTGAAGCTTTCTTT.

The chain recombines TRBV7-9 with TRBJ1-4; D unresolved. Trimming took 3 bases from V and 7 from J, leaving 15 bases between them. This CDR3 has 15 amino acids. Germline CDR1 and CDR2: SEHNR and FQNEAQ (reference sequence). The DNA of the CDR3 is TGTGCCAGCAGCTTGGAGGGTCTGGCCGGTGAAAAACTGTTTTTT. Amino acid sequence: CASSLEGLAGEKLFF.

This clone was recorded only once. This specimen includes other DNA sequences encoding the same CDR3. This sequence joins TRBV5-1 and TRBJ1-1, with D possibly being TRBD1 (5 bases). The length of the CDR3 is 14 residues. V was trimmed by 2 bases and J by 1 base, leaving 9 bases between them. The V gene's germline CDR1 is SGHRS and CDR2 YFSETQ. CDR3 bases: TGCGCCAGCAGCTTTTCGGGGCAGAACACTGAAGCTTTCTTT. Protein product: CASSFSGQNTEAFF.

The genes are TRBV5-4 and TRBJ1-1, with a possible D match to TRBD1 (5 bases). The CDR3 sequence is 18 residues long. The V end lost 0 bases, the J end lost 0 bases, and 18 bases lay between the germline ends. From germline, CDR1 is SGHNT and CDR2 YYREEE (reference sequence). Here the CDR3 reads CASSLGGGQPNMNTEAFF. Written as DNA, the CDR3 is TGTGCCAGCAGCTTGGGGGGCGGGCAGCCTAACATGAACACTGAAGCTTTCTTT.

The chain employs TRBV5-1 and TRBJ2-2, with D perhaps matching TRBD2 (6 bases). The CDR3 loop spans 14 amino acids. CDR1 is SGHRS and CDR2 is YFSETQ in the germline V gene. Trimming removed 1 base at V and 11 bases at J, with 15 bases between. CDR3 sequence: CASSLLEGRRELFF. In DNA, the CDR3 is TGCGCCAGCAGCTTGCTAGAGGGGAGGCGAGAGCTGTTTTTT.

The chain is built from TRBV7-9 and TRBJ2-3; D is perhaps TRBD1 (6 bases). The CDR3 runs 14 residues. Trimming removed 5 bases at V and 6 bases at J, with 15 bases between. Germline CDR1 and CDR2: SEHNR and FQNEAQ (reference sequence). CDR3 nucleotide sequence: TGTGCCAGCAGCCCGCGGACAGACCTCGATACGCAGTATTTT. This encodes CASSPRTDLDTQYF.

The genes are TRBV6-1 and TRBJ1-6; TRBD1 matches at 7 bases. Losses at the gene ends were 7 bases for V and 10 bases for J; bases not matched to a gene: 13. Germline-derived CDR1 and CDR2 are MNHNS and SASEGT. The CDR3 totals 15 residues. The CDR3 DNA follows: TGTGCCAGCACTCAGAACGACAGGGTAGGATCACCCCTCCACTTT. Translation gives CASTQNDRVGSPLHF.

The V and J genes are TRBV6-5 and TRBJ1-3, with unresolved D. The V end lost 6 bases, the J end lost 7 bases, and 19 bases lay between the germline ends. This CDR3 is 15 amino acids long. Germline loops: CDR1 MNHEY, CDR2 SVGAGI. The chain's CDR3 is CASSSGTLGWNTIYF. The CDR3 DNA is TGTGCCAGCAGCTCCGGAACCCTAGGGTGGAACACCATATATTTT.

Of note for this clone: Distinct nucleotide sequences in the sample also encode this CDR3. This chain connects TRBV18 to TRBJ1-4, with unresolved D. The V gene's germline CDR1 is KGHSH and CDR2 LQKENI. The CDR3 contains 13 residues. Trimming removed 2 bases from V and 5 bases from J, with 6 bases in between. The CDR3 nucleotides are TGTGCCAGCTCACCAAATAGAAATGAAAAACTGTTTTTT. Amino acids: CASSPNRNEKLFF. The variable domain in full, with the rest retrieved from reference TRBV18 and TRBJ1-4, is NAGVMQNPRHLVRRRGQEARLRCSPMKGHSHVYWYRQLPEEGLKFMVYLQKENIIDESGMPKERFSAEFPKEGPSILRIQQVVRGDSAAYFCASSPNRNEKLFFGSGTQLSVL.